This note documents a single T cell receptor (beta chain) sequence. Its antigen is unidentified. The data belong to a study of beta chain features in type 1 diabetes. The ends were cut back, 0 bases at V and 5 bases at J, with 8 bases in the middle. Germline assignment: CDR1 WSHSY and CDR2 SAAADI. The CDR3 loop spans 14 amino acids. Central memory, naive, regulatory and stem cell-like memory CD4+ cells were sorted by CD45RO/CCR7/CD25/CD127/CD95/CD27. Expressed TCRB transcripts were sequenced, since all the RNA that had been isolated was reverse transcribed. The study sequenced naive, central memory and regulatory T cell samples to an average of about 3.5 million reads. Sequencing was performed with immunoSEQ multiplex PCR; in TCRdb, only in-frame clones are kept and a portion is missing. The table shows more than 300,000 clones, with roughly 9.8% occurring only once. Study results and caveats: People with Type 1 diabetes carried modestly yet significantly shorter TCRB CDR3s in all four CD4+ subsets. The study found that naive, central memory and Treg TCRB repertoires appeared more similar in patients than in healthy donors.

The specimen was central memory CD4+ T cells from blood. The TCR was taken from a young man with type 1 diabetes. The chain combines TRBV10-2 with TRBJ1-5; D remains ambiguous. The DNA for the CDR3 is TGCGCCAGCAGTGAGTCTACCGCAGATCAGCCCCAGCATTTT. Protein sequence: CASSESTADQPQHF.